This T cell receptor (beta chain) was recovered during a study of cytomegalovirus exposure and HLA in healthy donors. Study-wide findings and caveats: As a later analysis revealed, the rate of TCR association differed by HLA locus, with DRB1 most and HLA-C fewest. According to an earlier analysis, most TCR beta V segments yielded productive rearrangements about 90% or about 30% of the time.

With 60 Vbeta and 13 Jbeta primers, the PCR was carried out. Sequencing used immunoSEQ multiplex PCR; TCRdb keeps in-frame clones, though not all of them. The table lists roughly 140,000 clones, approximately 80% of them singletons, with under 4.5% in the top ten. To note about this clone: Its antigen remains unidentified.

This CDR3 contains 17 residues. Germline lookup yields CDR1 SNHLY and CDR2 FYNNEI. The V call is TRBV2, the J call TRBJ2-5, with D perhaps matching TRBD2 (6 bases). The assigned J gene may be wrong: the sequence end matches TRBJ2-7 better. The sequenced sample was PBMCs. The clonotype comes from a man between 18 and 35 years old in good health and CMV-seronegative. The CDR3 DNA is TGTGCCAGCATCTCTGGGATCGGGCAGGCCCGGGAGTACGAGCAGTACTTC. This sequence encodes CASISGIGQAREYEQYF.